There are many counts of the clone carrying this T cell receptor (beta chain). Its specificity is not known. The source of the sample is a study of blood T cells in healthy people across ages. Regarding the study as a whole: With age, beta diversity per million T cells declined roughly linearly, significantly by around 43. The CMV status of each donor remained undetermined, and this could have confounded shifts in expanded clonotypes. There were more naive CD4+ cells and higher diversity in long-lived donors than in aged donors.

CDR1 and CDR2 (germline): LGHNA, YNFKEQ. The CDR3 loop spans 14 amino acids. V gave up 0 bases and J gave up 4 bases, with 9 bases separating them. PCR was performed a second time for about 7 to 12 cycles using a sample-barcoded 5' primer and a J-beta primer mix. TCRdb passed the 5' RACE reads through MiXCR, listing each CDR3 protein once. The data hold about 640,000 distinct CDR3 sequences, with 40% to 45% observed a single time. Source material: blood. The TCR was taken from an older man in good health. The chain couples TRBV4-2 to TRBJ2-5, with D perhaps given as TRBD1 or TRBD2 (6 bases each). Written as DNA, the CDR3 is TGTGCCAGCAGCCAAGAAAAGGGGGGAGAGACCCAGTACTTC. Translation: CASSQEKGGETQYF.